This TCR beta chain stems from a study of blood T cell repertoires in COVID-19. Study-level background: Donors in the United States, Italy and Spain gave samples during acute or convalescent COVID-19. PBMCs, B-cell-depleted T cells, or T cells were the source of the cDNA or gDNA that made up the material.

The CDR3 is 15 amino acids. V gave up 4 bases and J gave up 2 bases; unmatched junction bases: 5. Germline loops: CDR1 SGHRS, CDR2 YFSETQ. As handled by the study authors: It was from reference gene primer amplification that nucleated cell counts were estimated. Profiling relied on immunoSEQ multiplex PCR, and the TCRdb table lists in-frame clones only, not all of them. D and trimming come from the DNA, and the V and J calls and clone size come from that table. In the table there are roughly 40,000 clones, approximately 88% of which are singletons. The sequencing sample was made of peripheral blood. J is TRBJ1-2 and V is TRBV5-1; 10 bases agree with TRBD1. The source of this sequence is a human donor in a cohort sampled during active COVID-19. DNA of the CDR3: TGCGCCAGCAGCCATGAGACAGGGGGCAACTATGGCTACACCTTC. Encoded protein: CASSHETGGNYGYTF.